This T cell receptor beta chain was captured in a study of T cell responses to AZD1222 COVID-19 vaccine. Study observations and caveats: Donors skewed white British and female; clonal diversity was possibly underestimated.

Deletions cut 4 bases from V and 6 bases from J, with 9 bases between. This CDR3 comprises 12 residues. From germline, CDR1 is SGHVS and CDR2 FQNEAQ. Generated by immunoSEQ multiplex PCR, the TCRdb table keeps only in-frame clones and is missing some. The sample holds approximately 220,000 clones, just over 90% seen once. In regard to this clone: Its specificity is unknown.

Sequences were derived from peripheral blood, sampled on day 0 of MenACWY control vaccination. The V call is TRBV7-8, the J call TRBJ1-1, with D unresolved. The source of this sequence is an adult in good health. DNA for the CDR3: TGTGCCAGCAGCTCCGCTTTGGCTGAAGCTTTCTTT. Its protein is CASSSALAEAFF. The whole variable domain, filled in from reference TRBV7-8 and TRBJ1-1, reads GAGVSQSPRYKVAKRGQDVALRCDPISGHVSLFWYQQALGQGPEFLTYFQNEAQLDKSGLPSDRFFAERPEGSVSTLKIQRTQQEDSAVYLCASSSALAEAFFGQGTRLTVV.